Shown below are 26 T cell receptor beta chains from a single sample sequenced in a study of blood T cell repertoires in COVID-19. Generated by immunoSEQ multiplex PCR, the TCRdb table keeps only in-frame clones and is missing some. The data contain roughly 210,000 clones, around 87% of them singletons. Sample: PBMCs or T cells enriched from blood (not recorded which). These receptors were taken from a man younger than 40 in a cohort exposed to, infected with or recovered from COVID-19 (not recorded which).

This clone appeared once. This sequence joins TRBV5-1 and TRBJ2-7; 13 nucleotides agree with TRBD2. The germline V gene has CDR1 SGHRS and CDR2 YFSETQ. The V segment lost 4 bases and the J segment 2 bases; nucleotides outside the gene matches: 12. There are 18 residues in the CDR3. The CDR3 loop is CASSPLGGGLAGTYEQYF. The DNA of the CDR3 is TGCGCCAGCAGCCCCCTTGGGGGGGGACTAGCGGGAACCTACGAGCAGTACTTC.

The genes are TRBV7-6 and TRBJ2-2, with 11 bases lining up with TRBD2. This CDR3 comprises 16 residues. The J segment lost 4 bases and the V segment lost 6 bases, leaving 7 bases of the junction unmatched. The germline gives CDR1 SGHVS, CDR2 FNYEAQ. This chain's CDR3 is CASRQGTSGVTGELFF. The DNA of the CDR3 is TGTGCCAGCAGACAAGGGACTAGCGGAGTCACCGGGGAGCTGTTTTTT. The full variable domain, completed using reference TRBV7-6 and TRBJ2-2, is GAGVSQSPRYKVTKRGQDVALRCDPISGHVSLYWYRQALGQGPEFLTYFNYEAQQDKSGLPNDRFSAERPEGSISTLTIQRTEQRDSAMYRCASRQGTSGVTGELFFGEGSRLTVL.

The CDR3 nucleotides are TGCAGCGTCTTGACTAGCGGCACTTGGGAGCAGTTCTTC. Amino acid sequence: CSVLTSGTWEQFF. J is TRBJ2-1 and V is TRBV29-1; 9 nucleotides align to TRBD2. V was pared by 6 bases and J by 10 bases, with 10 bases of the junction left unmatched. The CDR3 extends over 13 amino acids. Germline lookup yields CDR1 SQVTM and CDR2 ANQGSEA.

J is TRBJ2-3 and V is TRBV7-2; the D gene is possibly TRBD2 (5 bases). Germline CDR1 SGHTA, CDR2 FQGNSA. The V gene lost 5 bases and the J gene lost 0 bases, with 12 bases spanning the gap. CDR3 length: 15 amino acids. The CDR3 DNA reads as TGTGCCAGCAGCCCGGGGTTGGGTAGCACAGATACGCAGTATTTT. Its translation: CASSPGLGSTDTQYF.

This chain links TRBV11-2 with TRBJ2-7; TRBD1 aligns across 8 bases. V shed 1 base and J 1 base; nucleotides not matched to a gene: 6. Germline CDR1 and CDR2: SGHAT and FQNNGV. The CDR3 length is 16 residues. The CDR3 nucleotides are TGTGCCAGCAGCTTAGGTATGCGACAGGGGTCCTACGAGCAGTACTTC. Translated: CASSLGMRQGSYEQYF.

This clone was recorded at least ten times. The gene calls are TRBV20-1 and TRBJ1-2, with D uncertain. With 5 bases removed from V and 4 bases from J, the gap between germline ends came to 5 bases. This CDR3 spans 10 amino acids. Per germline, CDR1 DFQATT and CDR2 SNEGSKA (reference sequence). The CDR3 is CSAFIYGYTF. The DNA of the CDR3 is TGCAGTGCTTTCATCTATGGCTACACCTTC.

This clone was seen a handful of times. The J gene is TRBJ1-4, the V gene TRBV7-9; possibly TRBD1 for D (5 bases). CDR1 is SEHNR and CDR2 is FQNEAQ in the germline V gene (reference sequence). This CDR3 spans 16 amino acids. Trimming removed 1 base from V and 3 bases from J, with 12 bases in between. The CDR3 nucleotides are TGTGCCAGCAGCTTAGAGGGGCGCGGCCCTAATGAAAAACTGTTTTTT. Amino acid sequence: CASSLEGRGPNEKLFF.

This chain links TRBV12-5 with TRBJ2-7; perhaps TRBD1 as D (6 bases). CDR3 length: 11 amino acids. With 10 bases removed from V and 3 bases from J, the gap between germline ends came to 10 bases. Germline V gives CDR1 LGHNT, CDR2 FRNRAP. The CDR3 loop reads CAKDRHYEQYF. The CDR3 nucleotides read TGTGCTAAAGACAGGCACTACGAGCAGTACTTC.

In this sample, this clone turned up once. The gene calls are TRBV6-5 and TRBJ2-7, with 8 bases that match TRBD1. CDR3 length: 14 amino acids. V shed 2 bases, J shed 6 bases, and the junction held 6 bases outside the gene matches. Germline V gene lookup returns CDR1 MNHEY and CDR2 SVGAGI. The CDR3 DNA reads as TGTGCCAGCAGTTACGATCACAGGGGGAGCGAGCAGTACTTC. It codes for CASSYDHRGSEQYF.

The chain carries TRBV19 and TRBJ2-7, with 9 bases that match TRBD1. CDR3 length: 14 amino acids. The ends lost 5 bases at V and 6 bases at J; junction bases unmatched: 8. The germline V gene has CDR1 LNHDA and CDR2 SQIVND (reference sequence). In DNA, the CDR3 is TGTGCCAGTAGTCTGGGACAGGGAAGTCTCGAGCAGTACTTC. It specifies CASSLGQGSLEQYF.

The rearrangement links TRBV3-1 (or the pseudogene TRBV3-2) to TRBJ2-7; the D is unclear. Germline V CDR1 and CDR2: LGHDT, YNNKEL (reference sequence). The CDR3 has 14 amino acids. The ends were cut back, 0 bases at V and 2 bases at J, with 8 bases in the middle. The CDR3 loop reads CASSQDWAAYEQYF. The CDR3 nucleotides are TGTGCCAGCAGCCAAGATTGGGCAGCCTACGAGCAGTACTTC.

The V and J genes are TRBV6-6 and TRBJ1-3; D remains ambiguous. The CDR3 consists of 12 residues. Trimming pared 8 bases from V and 4 bases from J, leaving 9 bases between. Germline V gives CDR1 MNHNY, CDR2 SVGAGI (reference sequence). The CDR3 DNA follows: TGTGCCAGCGTGGCCGGGGGAAACACCATATATTTT. This translates into CASVAGGNTIYF.

V is TRBV10-2 and J is TRBJ2-2, with 7 bases lining up with TRBD2. V was pared by 9 bases and J by 1 base, with 8 bases of the junction left unmatched. This CDR3 region has 15 residues. Germline V lookup: CDR1 WSHSY, CDR2 SAAADI. The CDR3 sequence is CASFSGGLNTGELFF. Written as DNA, the CDR3 is TGCGCCAGTTTTTCCGGGGGGTTGAACACCGGGGAGCTGTTTTTT.

The chain has TRBV13 and TRBJ2-7; 7 bases align to TRBD2. CDR3 length equals 21 residues. Germline V gene sequence: CDR1 PRHDT, CDR2 FYEKMQ (reference sequence). After removal of 1 base from V and 0 bases from J, the junction contained 21 bases not matched to a gene. The CDR3 protein is CASSLERWGSPETSDSYEQYF. In DNA, the CDR3 is TGTGCCAGCAGCTTAGAACGATGGGGCAGCCCGGAAACTAGCGACTCCTACGAGCAGTACTTC.

V usage is TRBV15 and J usage is TRBJ2-5; D is unclear. Germline V lookup: CDR1 LNHNV, CDR2 YYDKDF (reference sequence). V gave up 0 bases and J gave up 0 bases, with 8 bases separating them. The CDR3 covers 15 residues. In DNA form, the CDR3 reads TGTGCCACCAGCAGAGACGAGGCCAACCAAGAGACCCAGTACTTC. Protein product: CATSRDEANQETQYF.

About this clone itself: Other nucleotide sequences from this sample produce the same CDR3. This chain joins TRBV6-5 and TRBJ1-5, with 9 bases fitting TRBD1. This CDR3 region has 15 residues. The germline CDR1 and CDR2 sequences are MNHEY and SVGAGI. V lost 5 bases to trimming and J lost 3 bases; unmatched junction nucleotides: 5. The chain's CDR3 is CASSPDRGPNQPQHF. CDR3 sequence (DNA): TGTGCCAGCAGTCCGGACAGGGGTCCCAATCAGCCCCAGCATTTT.

The V call is TRBV13, the J call TRBJ2-1, with D perhaps TRBD2 (5 bases). The germline V gene has CDR1 PRHDT and CDR2 FYEKMQ (reference sequence). The V gene lost 1 base and the J gene lost 2 bases, with 6 bases spanning the gap. This CDR3 has 14 residues. The CDR3 DNA follows: TGTGCCAGCAGCTTAGTACTAGCCTACAATGAGCAGTTCTTC. Protein product: CASSLVLAYNEQFF. The full variable domain, with the rest looked up from reference TRBV13 and TRBJ2-1, is AAGVIQSPRHLIKEKRETATLKCYPIPRHDTVYWYQQGPGQDPQFLISFYEKMQSDKGSIPDRFSAQQFSDYHSELNMSSLELGDSALYFCASSLVLAYNEQFFGPGTRLTVL.

The chain is built from TRBV10-3 and TRBJ1-4, with TRBD1 matching 9 bases. The V gene end was trimmed by 4 bases and the J gene end by 0 bases; junction bases not matched to a gene: 15. This CDR3 has 20 amino acids. Germline CDR1 ENHRY, CDR2 SYGVKD. DNA for the CDR3: TGTGCCATCAGTGTTGATACGGGACAGGGAAGACCTGCAACTAATGAAAAACTGTTTTTT. This sequence encodes CAISVDTGQGRPATNEKLFF.

This sequence joins TRBV5-4 and TRBJ2-7; 8 bases align to TRBD2. J was trimmed by 3 bases and V by 4 bases; bases with no gene match: 9. Germline V CDR1 and CDR2: SGHNT, YYREEE (reference sequence). This CDR3 region has 15 residues. The CDR3, as DNA: TGTGCCAGCAGCCTAAAGCGGGAGCGGTTCTACGAGCAGTACTTC. Translated: CASSLKRERFYEQYF.

This rearrangement joins TRBV7-9 to TRBJ1-5; D uncertain. Germline V gene sequence: CDR1 SEHNR, CDR2 FQNEAQ (reference sequence). Trimming took off 1 base at V and 0 bases at J, with 7 bases between the two ends. The CDR3 extends over 15 amino acids. The CDR3 is CASSLGQSSNQPQHF. The DNA of the CDR3 is TGTGCCAGCAGCTTAGGCCAGTCTAGCAATCAGCCCCAGCATTTT.

This chain connects TRBV6-6 to TRBJ2-7; TRBD2 matches 12 bases. V lost 5 bases to trimming and J lost 3 bases; unmatched junction nucleotides: 11. There are 17 residues in the CDR3. CDR1 is MNHNY, CDR2 SVGAGI, per germline (reference sequence). CDR3 bases: TGTGCCAGCAGTCCTTTACAAGGACTAGCGGGAATCTACGAGCAGTACTTC. Translating gives CASSPLQGLAGIYEQYF.

The rearrangement joins TRBV7-3 to TRBJ1-1, with 8 bases identical to TRBD1. J lost 1 base, V lost 4 bases, and 2 bases had no gene match. The CDR3 extends over 14 amino acids. Germline loops: CDR1 SGHTA, CDR2 FQGTGA. CDR3 amino acids: CASSSGQANTEAFF. The CDR3 DNA reads TGTGCCAGCAGCTCGGGACAGGCGAACACTGAAGCTTTCTTT.

The chain joins TRBV24-1 to TRBJ2-3; D is unresolved. CDR3 length: 16 amino acids. Germline V gives CDR1 KGHDR, CDR2 SFDVKD. V was pared by 5 bases and J by 2 bases, with 16 bases between. In nucleotides, the CDR3 is TGTGCCACCAGTGCTCAGTTCCCCAGGAACACAGATACGCAGTATTTT. This sequence encodes CATSAQFPRNTDTQYF.

This rearrangement joins TRBV2 to TRBJ2-7; possible D gene TRBD1, 5 bases. This CDR3 is built from 13 residues. V was trimmed by 7 bases and J by 0 bases, leaving 10 bases between them. Germline V gives CDR1 SNHLY, CDR2 FYNNEI. The CDR3 loop is CASMDTNSYEQYF. The CDR3 region has the DNA TGTGCCAGCATGGACACAAACTCCTACGAGCAGTACTTC.

V is TRBV21-1 and J is TRBJ2-3; TRBD1, the D gene given by the table, was not confirmed from the DNA. TRBV21-1 is a recognized pseudogene. This CDR3 has 14 residues. CDR3 in DNA: TGTGCCAGCAGCAAAGTAAGGCAGGGGGATGGGAGTAATTTT. Residues: CASSKVRQGDGSNF.

About this clone itself: Other DNA sequences in the sample encode the same CDR3. The V gene is TRBV6-5, the J gene TRBJ2-7, with TRBD2 matching 9 bases. CDR3 length equals 15 residues. Germline V gene sequence: CDR1 MNHEY, CDR2 SVGAGI. The V segment lost 0 bases and the J segment 2 bases; nucleotides outside the gene matches: 2. This chain's CDR3 is CASSYSGGRAYEQYF. The CDR3 DNA reads TGTGCCAGCAGTTACTCTGGCGGGAGGGCCTACGAGCAGTACTTC.